This TCR beta chain was captured in a study of blood T cell repertoires in COVID-19. To note about this clone: The conserved closing phenylalanine or tryptophan is absent in this CDR3, likely reflecting a read error. No DNA is shown, since the ends of the CDR3 on it are uncertain; the CDR3 is the one TCRdb lists.

Repertoires were generated with immunoSEQ multiplex PCR, while TCRdb's copy carries only in-frame clones and drops some. This sample yields 140,000 to 150,000 clones, of which roughly three quarters are seen a single time; less than 2% belongs to the top ten. The germline gives CDR1 SEHNR, CDR2 FQNEAQ (reference sequence). Termini included, the CDR3 measures 11 amino acids. The clonotype was recovered from a woman in her sixties or seventies with acute or convalescent COVID-19. The sample taken for sequencing was peripheral blood. This chain uses TRBV7-9 with TRBJ2-7; the DNA was not used to check the table's D call, TRBD2. This CDR3 is CASSFIGFLGA.